The T cell receptor beta chain described here comes from a study of CD8 T cells in ankylosing spondylitis. Findings of the study overall: Eight or nine highly homologous variants formed a TCR beta motif that appeared characteristic of ankylosing spondylitis blood.

V trimming: 3 bases; J trimming: 5 bases; junction bases outside the gene matches: 5. Germline CDR1 is DFQATT and CDR2 is SNEGSKA (reference sequence). This CDR3 has 13 amino acids. TCRdb itself ran the 5' RACE reads through MiXCR, one entry per CDR3 protein. The sample records about 800,000 distinct CDR3 sequences, 10% to 15% being singletons. The table lists this clonotype with many counts. Its antigen remains unidentified. This chain links TRBV20-1 with TRBJ1-2; 8 nucleotides match TRBD1. The material sequenced was blood, either unsorted or a sorted T cell fraction (not recorded which). This clonotype was obtained from a male donor with ankylosing spondylitis. DNA of the CDR3: TGCAGTGCTAGCCCGGGACAGGAATATGGCTACACCTTC. Translating gives CSASPGQEYGYTF.